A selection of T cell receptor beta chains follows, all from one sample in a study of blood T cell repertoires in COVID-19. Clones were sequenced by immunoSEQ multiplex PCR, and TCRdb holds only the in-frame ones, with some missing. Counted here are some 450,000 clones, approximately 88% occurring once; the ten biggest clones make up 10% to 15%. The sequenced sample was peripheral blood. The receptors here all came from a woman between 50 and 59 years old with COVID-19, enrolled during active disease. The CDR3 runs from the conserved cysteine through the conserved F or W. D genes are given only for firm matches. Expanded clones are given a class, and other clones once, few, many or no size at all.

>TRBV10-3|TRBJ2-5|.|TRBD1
TGTGCCATCACACCGACAGGGGAAGAGACCCAGTACTTC
CAITPTGEETQYF
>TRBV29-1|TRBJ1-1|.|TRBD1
TGCAGCATGACAGGGGGGACCTTGAAAGGGGCTTTCTTT
CSMTGGTLKGAFF
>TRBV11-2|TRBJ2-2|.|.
TGTGCCAGCAGCCGCAGCGACAGGACGACCGGCGGGGAGCTGTTTTTT
CASSRSDRTTGGELFF
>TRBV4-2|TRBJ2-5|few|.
TGTGCCAGCAGCCAAGCGGTTTTAGCGGAGGTAGAAGAGACCCAGTACTTC
CASSQAVLAEVEETQYF
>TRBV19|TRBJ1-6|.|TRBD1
TGTGCCAGTAGCCTCCGAGGGGGCGGACCCCTCCACTTT
CASSLRGGGPLHF
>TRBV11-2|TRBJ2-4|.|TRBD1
TGTGCCAGCAGCTTAGACAGGGGGTATTCCAAAAACATTCAGTACTTC
CASSLDRGYSKNIQYF
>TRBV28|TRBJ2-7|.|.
TGTGCCAGCAGTAAATCGGGACTCCAGGGAGAGCAGTACTTC
CASSKSGLQGEQYF
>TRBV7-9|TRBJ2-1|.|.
TGTGCCAGCAGCTGGAAGCCGCGGACCGGGAACGAGCAGTTCTTC
CASSWKPRTGNEQFF
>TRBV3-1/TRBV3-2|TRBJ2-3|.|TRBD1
TGTGCCAGCAGCCTGCAGGGGGCGCGGGGCACAGATACGCAGTATTTT
CASSLQGARGTDTQYF
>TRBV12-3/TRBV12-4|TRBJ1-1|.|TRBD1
TGTGCCAGCAGCCAGGGGGCGCGGACTGAAGCTTTCTTT
CASSQGARTEAFF
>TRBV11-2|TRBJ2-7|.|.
TGTGCCAGCAGCCTTACTAGGTTTGCCTACGAGCAGTACTTC
CASSLTRFAYEQYF
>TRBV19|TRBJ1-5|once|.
TGTGCCAGTAGTATACACAGGGAGAGGGATCAGCCCCAGCATTTT
CASSIHRERDQPQHF
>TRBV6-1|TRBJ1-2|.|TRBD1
TGTGCCAGCAGTGAAGCGCGAAGCTGGGACAGGGATGGCTACACCTTC
CASSEARSWDRDGYTF
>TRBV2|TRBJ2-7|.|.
TGTGCCAGCTCACGGGAGAGGGGGCTAAACGAGCAGTACTTC
CASSRERGLNEQYF
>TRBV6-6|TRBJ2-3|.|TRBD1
TGTGCCAGCAGCCATTCCCGTAACCTCCACAGGGGGCACGATGAGACAGATACGCAGTATTTT
CASSHSRNLHRGHDETDTQYF
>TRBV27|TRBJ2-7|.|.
TGTGCCAGCAGTTCCCGCGAATGGGGGGATGGAGGCTACGAGCAGTACTTC
CASSSREWGDGGYEQYF
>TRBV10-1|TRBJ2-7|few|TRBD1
TGCGCCAGCAGTGACCCGAGACAGGGGGCCAACGAGCAGTACTTC
CASSDPRQGANEQYF
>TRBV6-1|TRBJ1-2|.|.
TGTGCCAGCAGTGAAACCCCTCTACTGGGTCGGGTGGATGGCTACACCTTC
CASSETPLLGRVDGYTF
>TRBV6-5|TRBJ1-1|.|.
TGTGCCAGCAGTACAGGGACCCCCACTGAAGCTTTCTTT
CASSTGTPTEAFF
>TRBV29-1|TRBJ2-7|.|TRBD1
TGCAGCGTCGGACCAGGACAGGGGGCCTACGAGCAGTACTTC
CSVGPGQGAYEQYF
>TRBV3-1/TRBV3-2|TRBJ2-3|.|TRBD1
TGTGCCAGCAGCCCCTTGACAGGGCCCATCCAGGCAGATACGCAGTATTTT
CASSPLTGPIQADTQYF
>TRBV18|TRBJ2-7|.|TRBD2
TGTGCCAGCTCACCTGCGGAGCGGGGGGGATTCGACGAGCAGTACTTC
CASSPAERGGFDEQYF
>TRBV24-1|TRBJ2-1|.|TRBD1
TGTGCCACCAGTGATTCCTCGACAGGGGGCTTAGATGAGCAGTTCTTC
CATSDSSTGGLDEQFF
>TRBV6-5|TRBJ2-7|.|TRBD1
TGTGCCAGCAGGGGGACAGGGGGCCTTTACGAGCAGTACTTC
CASRGTGGLYEQYF
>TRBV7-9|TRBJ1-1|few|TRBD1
TGTGCCAGCAGCCCGGGACAGGTGAACACTGAAGCTTTCTTT
CASSPGQVNTEAFF
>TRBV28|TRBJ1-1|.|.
TGTGCCAGCACGACATCTGGGTGGATTGAAGCTTTCTTT
CASTTSGWIEAFF
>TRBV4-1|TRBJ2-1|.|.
TGCGCCAGCAGCCAACCCGGCAGGCAGACCTACAATGAGCAGTTCTTC
CASSQPGRQTYNEQFF